Each of the 18 T cell receptor beta chains below was sequenced from the same sample in a study of T cell clonality in common variable immunodeficiency (dated by TCRdb to 2015 to 2017). Library preparation employed the immunoSEQ multiplex PCR assay. TCRdb re-hosts the immuneACCESS table, in-frame sequences only. Its copies lack some clones; in the studies checked, an unresolved V gene accounts for under half of them, and the cause for the rest is not known. For this sample, about 64,000 clones appear and none is a singleton. The ten most abundant clones make up 1.7% of the sample. The sample comprised peripheral blood mononuclear cells. The receptors originated from a person aged 18-70 years in good health.

This clone appeared many times. The read ends 3 residues early relative to the CDR3; the germline J gene fills the gap. This rearrangement joins TRBV12-3 or TRBV12-4 to TRBJ2-7; 9 bases are a match to TRBD1. V dropped 3 bases and J dropped 6; count of bases not matched to a gene: 3. The CDR3 runs 13 residues. The CDR3 DNA, read in part, is TGTGCCAGCAGTTTCGACAGGGGGGGCGAG. This sequence encodes CASSFDRGGE. The entire CDR3 sequence reads CASSFDRGGEQYF.

At least ten counts were recorded for this clone. The sequenced fragment ends 3 residues before the CDR3 boundary, so the rest is inferred from the germline J gene. V gene TRBV2 combines with J gene TRBJ2-7; 10 nucleotides match TRBD1. J lost 4 bases, V lost 6 bases, and 6 bases had no gene match. The CDR3 has 14 amino acids. CDR1 is SNHLY and CDR2 is FYNNEI in the germline V gene. Here the CDR3 reads CASSRDRGLYEQYF. The CDR3 bases that were read are TGTGCCAGCAGCCGGGACAGGGGTTTGTACGAG.

This clone came up many times. The read comes to an end 3 residues before the CDR3 does, leaving the germline J gene to fill in the end. V is TRBV2 and J is TRBJ2-3; 13 bases agree with TRBD2. This CDR3 region has 15 residues. Germline loops: CDR1 SNHLY, CDR2 FYNNEI. J gave up 7 bases and V 6 bases, and 7 bases lay outside the gene matches. The CDR3 protein is CASRGGTSGIHTQYF. CDR3 bases read: TGTGCCAGCAGGGGAGGGACTAGCGGGATACATACG.

This clone appeared many times. The missing CDR3 end, 3 residues past where the read stops, is filled in from the germline J gene. The chain joins TRBV12-5 to TRBJ1-5, with TRBD1 matching 9 bases. Germline-derived CDR1 and CDR2 are LGHNT and FRNRAP. The CDR3 extends over 15 amino acids. The V gene end was trimmed by 5 bases and the J gene end by 3 bases; junction bases not matched to a gene: 5. CDR3 bases read: TGTGCTAGTGGTCGACAGGGGGGTTACAATCAGCCC. Protein product: CASGRQGGYNQP. The entire CDR3 is CASGRQGGYNQPQHF.

This clone was found many times. The read falls 3 residues short of the CDR3 end, and the missing part is taken from the germline J gene. The V call is TRBV19, the J call TRBJ1-1, with 11 bases identical to TRBD1. CDR1 and CDR2 (germline): LNHDA, SQIVND (reference sequence). This CDR3 comprises 16 residues. J gave up 0 bases and V 5 bases, and 5 bases lay outside the gene matches. This chain's CDR3 is CASSPRDRGMNTEAFF. The covered CDR3 bases are TGTGCCAGTAGTCCCAGGGACAGGGGGATGAACACTGAA. Together with reference TRBV19 and TRBJ1-1, the CDR3 gives the full variable domain: DGGITQSPKYLFRKEGQNVTLSCEQNLNHDAMYWYRQDPGQGLRLIYYSQIVNDFQKGDIAEGYSVSREKKESFPLTVTSAQKNPTAFYLCASSPRDRGMNTEAFFGQGTRLTVV.

This clone was picked up many times. Read data end 3 residues before the CDR3 end; the end is taken from the germline J gene. The chain couples TRBV6-4 to TRBJ2-2; D is unresolved. Between the trimmed V and J ends, which lost 0 bases and 2 bases, there was a span of 7 bases. The germline gives CDR1 MRHNA, CDR2 SNTAGT. CDR3 size: 15 residues. The CDR3 spells CASSDSLANTGELFF. The CDR3 bases that were read are TGTGCCAGCAGTGACTCGTTAGCTAACACCGGGGAG.

This clone has at least ten counts. The CDR3 end lies 3 residues beyond the end of the read and is filled in from the germline J gene. The genes are TRBV5-1 and TRBJ2-1, with D possibly being TRBD2 (5 bases). From germline, CDR1 is SGHRS and CDR2 YFSETQ. V dropped 0 bases and J dropped 9 bases, with 10 bases sitting between them. The CDR3 consists of 13 residues. CDR3 DNA (partial): TGCGCCAGCAGCTTGGGGCCAGGAGGTGAG. The encoded protein is CASSLGPGGE. The CDR3, in full, reads CASSLGPGGEQFF.

This clone was observed many times. The CDR3 extends 3 residues past the end of the read, so its final part is completed from the germline J gene. The chain uses TRBV20-1 and TRBJ2-7, with 8 bases that match TRBD2. Unmatched junction bases numbered 12, after V lost 6 bases and J lost 5 bases. The CDR3 extends over 14 amino acids. The germline V gene has CDR1 DFQATT and CDR2 SNEGSKA (reference sequence). The DNA read from the CDR3 is TGCAGTGCCGTCGTGGCGGGAGGTAATCACGAG. Translating gives CSAVVAGGNHE. The entire CDR3 protein is CSAVVAGGNHEQYF.

This clone was recorded at least ten times. The read ends 3 residues early relative to the CDR3; the germline J gene fills the gap. V usage is TRBV9 and J usage is TRBJ1-4, with D maybe TRBD1 (6 bases). CDR1 and CDR2 (germline): SGDLS, YYNGEE. This CDR3 has 14 residues. With 1 base removed from V and 3 bases from J, the gap between germline ends came to 7 bases. CDR3 region: CASSVTGPNEKLFF. Partial CDR3 DNA: TGTGCCAGCAGCGTAACAGGGCCTAATGAAAAA.

In this sample, this clone turned up many times. Read data end 3 residues before the CDR3 end; the end is taken from the germline J gene. The chain recombines TRBV18 with TRBJ2-7; 7 bases match TRBD1. The CDR3 has 15 residues. Unmatched junction bases numbered 10, after V lost 3 bases and J lost 5 bases. CDR1 is KGHSH, CDR2 LQKENI, per germline. CDR3 sequence: CASSPRGPTLDEQYF. CDR3 DNA (partial): TGTGCCAGCTCACCTAGGGGGCCTACCCTGGACGAG.

This clone has ten or more counts. The sequenced fragment ends 3 residues before the CDR3 boundary, so the rest is inferred from the germline J gene. V and J are TRBV5-5 and TRBJ1-1; D not resolved. CDR3 length: 11 amino acids. Germline assignment: CDR1 SGHKS and CDR2 YYEKEE (reference sequence). Trimming removed 6 bases at V and 6 bases at J, with 9 bases between. Partial CDR3 DNA: TGTGCCAGCACCCTAAGGGCTGAA. Translated, it gives CASTLRAE. The full CDR3 reads CASTLRAEAFF.

This clone was seen repeatedly, ten times or more. From the germline J gene comes the end of the CDR3, since the read stops 3 residues before it. V gene TRBV5-1 combines with J gene TRBJ2-2; no definite D call. Germline values: CDR1 SGHRS, CDR2 YFSETQ. V shed 0 bases and J shed 0 bases, with 9 bases lying between them. The CDR3 is 16 amino acids. Partial CDR3 DNA: TGCGCCAGCAGCTTGGTAGGGTTCGCGAACACCGGGGAG. Amino acid sequence: CASSLVGFANTGE. The full CDR3 protein reads CASSLVGFANTGELFF. The full variable domain, its missing parts supplied by reference TRBV5-1 and TRBJ2-2, is KAGVTQTPRYLIKTRGQQVTLSCSPISGHRSVSWYQQTPGQGLQFLFEYFSETQRNKGNFPGRFSGRQFSNSRSEMNVSTLELGDSALYLCASSLVGFANTGELFFGEGSRLTVL.

In the case of this clone: The read terminates 3 residues ahead of where the CDR3 ends, so the germline J gene completes it. V gene TRBV6-2 or TRBV6-3 combines with J gene TRBJ1-2, with 9 positions matching TRBD1. Looked up from germline, CDR1 is MNHEY and CDR2 is SVGEGT. The CDR3 totals 12 residues. Partial CDR3 DNA: TGTGCCAGCAGTTCACAGGGGGCCGGC. This gives the protein CASSSQGAG. The whole CDR3 sequence is CASSSQGAGYTF.

This clone was detected many times. This CDR3 is CSAHPGGYEQYF. The sequenced part of the CDR3 DNA is TGCAGTGCTCACCCAGGGGGCTACGAG. This chain uses TRBV20-1 with TRBJ2-7; 7 bases fit TRBD1. The sequenced fragment ends 3 residues before the CDR3 boundary, so the rest is inferred from the germline J gene. In germline, CDR1 is DFQATT, CDR2 SNEGSKA (reference sequence). V lost 5 bases and J lost 3; bases outside the gene matches: 4. The CDR3 spans 12 residues.

This clone was observed many times. The CDR3 end lies 3 residues beyond the end of the read and is filled in from the germline J gene. This chain links TRBV7-3 with TRBJ1-5; D remains ambiguous. The CDR3 loop spans 13 amino acids. The V gene's germline CDR1 is SGHTA and CDR2 FQGTGA. V dropped 2 bases and J dropped 9 bases, with 11 bases sitting between them. The DNA read from the CDR3 is TGTGCCAGCAGCTTAGCAGTCGACATGCCC. It encodes CASSLAVDMP. The CDR3 in its entirety is CASSLAVDMPQHF.

Ten or more counts support this clone. The read terminates 3 residues ahead of where the CDR3 ends, so the germline J gene completes it. The V gene is TRBV7-9, the J gene TRBJ2-1, with TRBD2 matching over 7 bases. V lost 6 bases to trimming and J lost 9 bases; unmatched junction nucleotides: 8. The CDR3 totals 13 residues. Per germline, CDR1 SEHNR and CDR2 FQNEAQ (reference sequence). CDR3: CASSPSGGGEQFF. CDR3 DNA, as far as it was read: TGTGCCAGCAGTCCCTCGGGGGGAGGTGAG.

At least ten counts were recorded for this clone. The missing CDR3 end, 3 residues past where the read stops, is filled in from the germline J gene. The chain recombines TRBV18 with TRBJ1-6; D might be TRBD1 (6 bases). CDR3 size: 14 residues. Germline V CDR1 and CDR2: KGHSH, LQKENI. Trimming pared 3 bases from V and 4 bases from J, leaving 7 bases between. This CDR3 reads CASSPTGYNSPLHF. CDR3 DNA, as far as it was read: TGTGCCAGCTCACCGACAGGATATAATTCACCC.

This clone was observed at least ten times. Partial CDR3 DNA: TGTGCCAGCAGCCCCGGGGGGACCTCCTACGAG. Amino acids: CASSPGGTSYE. The entire CDR3 sequence reads CASSPGGTSYEQYF. This chain connects TRBV7-9 to TRBJ2-7, with 7 bases that match TRBD2. The CDR3 end falls 3 residues outside the read, so it is completed with the germline J gene. CDR1 is SEHNR and CDR2 is FQNEAQ in the germline V gene (reference sequence). This CDR3 region has 14 residues. Trimming took 5 bases from V and 0 from J; bases not matched to a gene: 4.